A few counts support the clone carrying this T cell receptor beta chain. The antigen is not known. This sample was taken from a study of T cell responses to AZD1222 COVID-19 vaccine. General study points: The CD4 TCRs associated with vaccination extended across spike and predominated at 160-218 and 743-854.

TCRdb's copy holds only in-frame clones and misses some; the assay was immunoSEQ multiplex PCR. The data contain around 160,000 clones, 94% of them singletons. The germline gives CDR1 SNHLY, CDR2 FYNNEI. V was trimmed by 5 bases and J by 7 bases, leaving 6 bases between them. This CDR3 has 11 residues. Second doses were pooled across both intervals (about 4 or about 12 weeks). The starting material was peripheral blood, obtained 28 days after the second AZD1222 dose. The sequence was obtained from an adult who received the AZD1222 COVID-19 vaccine. The J gene is TRBJ2-1, the V gene TRBV2; D remains unclear. The CDR3 sequence is CASSRANEQFF. As DNA, the CDR3 is TGTGCCAGCAGTAGGGCAAATGAGCAGTTCTTC.